The clone carrying this T cell receptor (beta chain) was counted at least ten times. Its target is not known. This record belongs to a study of CD8+CD57+ T cells in acquired aplastic anemia. About the study: Mean DNA quantity obtained from sorted CD4+ and CD8+ cells was about 3 ug.

Selection for sequencing was limited to patients who had shown CD8+CD57+ cell expansion by flow cytometry. The study, taken as a whole, reports: Patients and controls shared over 25 CD8+ CDR3 sequences, which appeared highly expressed in patients and within their immunodominant clones. Patients and controls were not found to differ significantly in CD8+ Simpson's diversity.

This CDR3 spans 15 amino acids. From germline, CDR1 is SEHNR and CDR2 FQNEAQ (reference sequence). V was cut by 3 bases and J by 8 bases, with 16 bases left in between. Genomic DNA served as template for TCR beta VDJ and CDR3 profiling. TCRdb used MiXCR to reprocess the reads, holding one entry per CDR3 protein. The data show about 220,000 distinct CDR3 sequences, around 45% seen once. The sequenced material came from sorted CD4+, CD8+, or CD8+CD57+ T cells (not recorded which) from PBMCs. This clonotype was obtained from a human donor with aplastic anemia. The chain recombines TRBV7-9 with TRBJ2-2; D is perhaps TRBD2 (5 bases). The CDR3 DNA is TGTGCCAGCAGCTTTTCAGCCCAGCGAGGGGGGGAGCTGTTTTTT. Amino acid sequence: CASSFSAQRGGELFF.